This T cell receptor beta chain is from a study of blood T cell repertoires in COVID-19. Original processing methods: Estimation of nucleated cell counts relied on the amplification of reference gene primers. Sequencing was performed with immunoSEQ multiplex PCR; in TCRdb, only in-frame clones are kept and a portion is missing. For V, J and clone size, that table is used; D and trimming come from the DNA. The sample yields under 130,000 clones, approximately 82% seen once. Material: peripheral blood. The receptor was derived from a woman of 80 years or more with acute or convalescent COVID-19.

DNA for the CDR3: TGTGCCATCAGTGAGTCCGCGGGACAGGGCCCCGAGCAGTACTTC. It yields the protein CAISESAGQGPEQYF. V is TRBV10-3 and J is TRBJ2-7; the match to TRBD1 covers 9 bases. The CDR3 consists of 15 residues. The J segment lost 6 bases and the V segment lost 0 bases, leaving 6 bases of the junction unmatched. Germline V CDR1 and CDR2: ENHRY, SYGVKD.